This T cell receptor beta chain was identified in a study of OX40 agonist ivuxolimab in advanced cancers. The CDR3 has 14 amino acids. Germline-derived CDR1 and CDR2 are SNHLY and FYNNEI. V lost 6 bases, J lost 0 bases, and 9 bases lay in between. Sequenced by immunoSEQ multiplex PCR; TCRdb stores in-frame clones only, minus some. The table includes around 71,000 clones, roughly 78% detected once. The receptor was isolated from an adult with an advanced solid tumor such as melanoma, head and neck, liver or kidney cancer. V gene TRBV2 combines with J gene TRBJ1-5; D remains ambiguous. This material consisted of CD4+ or CD8+ T cells sorted from blood, taken in a trial of the OX40 agonist ivuxolimab. In DNA, the CDR3 is TGTGCCAGCAGGGGGTCAAATAGCAATCAGCCCCAGCATTTT. Its translation is CASRGSNSNQPQHF.